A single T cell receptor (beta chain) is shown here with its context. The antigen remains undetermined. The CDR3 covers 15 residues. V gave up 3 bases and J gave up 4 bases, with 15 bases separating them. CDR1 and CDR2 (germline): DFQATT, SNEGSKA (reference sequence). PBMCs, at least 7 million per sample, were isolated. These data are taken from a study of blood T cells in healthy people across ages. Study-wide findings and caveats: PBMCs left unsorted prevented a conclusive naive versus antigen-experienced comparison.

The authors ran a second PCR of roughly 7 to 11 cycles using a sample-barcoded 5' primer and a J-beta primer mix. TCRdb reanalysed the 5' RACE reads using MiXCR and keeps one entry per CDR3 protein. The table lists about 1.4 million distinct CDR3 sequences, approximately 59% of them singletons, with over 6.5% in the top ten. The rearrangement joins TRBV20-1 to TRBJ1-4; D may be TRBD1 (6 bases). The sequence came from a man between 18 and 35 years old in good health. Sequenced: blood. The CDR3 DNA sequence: TGCAGTGCTAGGGGTGTGGGGGGCGATAATGAAAAACTGTTTTTT. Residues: CSARGVGGDNEKLFF.